These 10 T cell receptor beta chains were sequenced from one sample in a study of response to subunit inactivated influenza vaccine. TCRdb reanalysed the RT-PCR reads using MiXCR and keeps one entry per CDR3 protein. The table lists fewer than 700,000 distinct CDR3 sequences, over 10% of them singletons. The sample here was PBMCs from blood, taken 40 to 50 days after vaccination. The receptors here all came from a man aged 50 to 59 who received an inactivated influenza vaccine.

This clonotype was seen ten or more times. This sequence joins TRBV24-1 and TRBJ2-2; a weak D match, TRBD1 (6 bases). From germline, CDR1 is KGHDR and CDR2 SFDVKD. CDR3 size: 17 residues. V shed 3 bases and J shed 4 bases, with 17 bases lying between them. CDR3 in DNA: TGTGCCACCAGTGATGACGGACAGAACACCTTCACCGGGGAGCTGTTTTTT. Residues: CATSDDGQNTFTGELFF.

This clonotype was detected many times. This sequence joins TRBV6-5 and TRBJ1-1; TRBD1 agrees at 7 bases. CDR3 length equals 15 residues. Trimming removed 2 bases from V and 6 bases from J; junction bases left unmatched: 9. CDR1 MNHEY and CDR2 SVGAGI come from the germline V gene. The CDR3 loop is CASSYGVRGISEAFF. CDR3 coding DNA: TGTGCCAGCAGTTACGGGGTCAGGGGGATTTCTGAAGCTTTCTTT.

In this sample, this clonotype turned up a few times. This rearrangement joins TRBV24-1 to TRBJ2-7; TRBD1 agrees at 11 bases. After removal of 7 bases from V and 6 bases from J, the junction contained 7 bases not matched to a gene. The CDR3 loop spans 14 amino acids. The germline CDR1 and CDR2 sequences are KGHDR and SFDVKD. The CDR3 DNA reads TGTGCCACCAGCCCCAGGACAGGGGGCAGCGAGCAGTACTTC. Its protein product is CATSPRTGGSEQYF.

V gene TRBV7-9 combines with J gene TRBJ2-7; D is possibly TRBD1 (5 bases). Trimming removed 5 bases from V and 2 bases from J, with 13 bases in between. From germline, CDR1 is SEHNR and CDR2 FQNEAQ (reference sequence). There are 14 residues in the CDR3. CDR3 nucleotide sequence: TGTGCCAGCAGCGACCAACAGGTTCCCTACGAGCAGTACTTC. Translating it yields CASSDQQVPYEQYF. The full variable domain, rest sourced from reference TRBV7-9 and TRBJ2-7, is DTGVSQNPRHKITKRGQNVTFRCDPISEHNRLYWYRQTLGQGPEFLTYFQNEAQLEKSRLLSDRFSAERPKGSFSTLEIQRTEQGDSAMYLCASSDQQVPYEQYFGPGTRLTVT.

The table lists this clonotype with a few counts. The V call is TRBV7-9, the J call TRBJ1-1; the match to TRBD1 covers 8 bases. CDR1 is SEHNR and CDR2 is FQNEAQ in the germline V gene (reference sequence). The CDR3 runs to 15 residues. V lost 2 bases, J lost 4 bases, and 6 bases stayed unmatched. The CDR3 nucleotides are TGTGCCAGCAGCTTAACGACAGGGGAGGCCACTGAAGCTTTCTTT. Protein product: CASSLTTGEATEAFF.

The V gene is TRBV27, the J gene TRBJ2-3; D is perhaps TRBD2 (6 bases). With 6 bases removed from V and 2 bases from J, the gap between germline ends came to 21 bases. The CDR3 has 17 residues. CDR1 MNHEY and CDR2 SMNVEV come from the germline V gene (reference sequence). This CDR3 is CASSRSSAGRYTDTQYF. The CDR3 nucleotides read TGTGCCAGCAGCCGTTCCTCTGCGGGAAGGTACACAGATACGCAGTATTTT.

This clonotype appeared a few times. The chain carries TRBV20-1 and TRBJ2-7, with TRBD1 matching over 9 bases. Trimming took 6 bases from V and 7 from J; bases not matched to a gene: 13. CDR1 is DFQATT and CDR2 is SNEGSKA in the germline V gene (reference sequence). The CDR3 is 14 residues long. Written as DNA, the CDR3 is TGCAGTGCACCACCGACAGGGGGATTAGGGGAGCAGTACTTC. It yields the protein CSAPPTGGLGEQYF.

This clonotype occurred a few times. The chain joins TRBV11-2 to TRBJ2-7; D perhaps matches TRBD1 (5 bases). V was shortened by 0 bases and J by 6 bases, with 21 bases between the two germline ends. CDR1 and CDR2 from the germline V gene are SGHAT and FQNNGV. The CDR3 is 17 residues long. In DNA form, the CDR3 reads TGTGCCAGCAGCTTAGAAGGAGCAGGGTTGCATGGTGTCGAGCAGTACTTC. Its protein is CASSLEGAGLHGVEQYF. The full variable domain, its missing parts supplied by reference TRBV11-2 and TRBJ2-7, is EAGVAQSPRYKIIEKRQSVAFWCNPISGHATLYWYQQILGQGPKLLIQFQNNGVVDDSQLPKDRFSAERLKGVDSTLKIQPAKLEDSAVYLCASSLEGAGLHGVEQYFGPGTRLTVT.

A note on this clonotype: Given a much more abundant clone one base away, this may be a read error. This rearrangement joins TRBV20-1 to TRBJ2-5; no clear D gene. The CDR3 is 15 residues long. Germline V CDR1 and CDR2: DFQATT, SNEGSKA (reference sequence). The CDR3 region is CCARVFLGTAETQYF. CDR3 sequence (DNA): TGCTGTGCTAGAGTTTTTCTGGGAACAGCGGAGACCCAGTACTTC.

Comment on this clonotype: This is likely a read error, given that the CDR3 carries no conserved phenylalanine or tryptophan at its end. The gene calls are TRBV20-1 and TRBJ2-7; D is possibly TRBD1 (6 bases). CDR3 length: 15 residues. V lost 4 bases and J 0 bases, leaving 16 bases between the germline ends. Per germline, CDR1 DFQATT and CDR2 SNEGSKA (reference sequence). CDR3 protein: CSAKRGQQSSYEQYL. CDR3 coding DNA: TGCAGTGCTAAAAGAGGACAGCAGAGCTCCTACGAGCAGTACCTC.